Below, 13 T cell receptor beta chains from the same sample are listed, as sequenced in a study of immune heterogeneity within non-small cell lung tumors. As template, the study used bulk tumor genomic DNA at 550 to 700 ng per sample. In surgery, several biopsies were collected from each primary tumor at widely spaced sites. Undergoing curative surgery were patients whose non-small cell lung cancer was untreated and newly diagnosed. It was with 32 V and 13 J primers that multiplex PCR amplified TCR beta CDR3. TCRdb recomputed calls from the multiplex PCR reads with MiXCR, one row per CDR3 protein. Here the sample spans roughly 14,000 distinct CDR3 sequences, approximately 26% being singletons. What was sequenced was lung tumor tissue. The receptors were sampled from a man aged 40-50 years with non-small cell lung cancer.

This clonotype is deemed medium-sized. CDR3 nucleotides: TGTGCCAGTAGTATGGATTCACGGAATTCACCCCTCCACTTT. Translating gives CASSMDSRNSPLHF. The chain has TRBV19 and TRBJ1-6; D is unresolved. Per germline, CDR1 LNHDA and CDR2 SQIVND (reference sequence). The V end lost 3 bases, the J end lost 7 bases, and 10 bases lay between the germline ends. The CDR3 is 14 amino acids.

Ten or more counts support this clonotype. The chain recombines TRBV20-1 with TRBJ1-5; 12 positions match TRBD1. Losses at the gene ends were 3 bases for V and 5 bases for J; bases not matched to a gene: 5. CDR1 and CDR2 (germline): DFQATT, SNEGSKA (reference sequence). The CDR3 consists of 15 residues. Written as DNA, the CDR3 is TGCAGTGCTAGTAGGGGGACAGGGGGCGATCAGCCCCAGCATTTT. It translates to CSASRGTGGDQPQHF.

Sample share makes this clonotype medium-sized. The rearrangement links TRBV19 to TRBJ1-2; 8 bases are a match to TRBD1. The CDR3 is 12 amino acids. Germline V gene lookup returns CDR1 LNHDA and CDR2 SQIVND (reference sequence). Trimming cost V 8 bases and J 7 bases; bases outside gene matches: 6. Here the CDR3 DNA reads TGTGCCAGTGGCAGGGGGCTGGGTGGCTACACCTTC. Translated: CASGRGLGGYTF.

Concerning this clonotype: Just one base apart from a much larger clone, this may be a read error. The CDR3 DNA is TGTGCCAGCAGCCGAGATTCACCCCGCCACTTT. Translation gives CASSRDSPRHF. The rearrangement links TRBV7-2 to TRBJ1-6, with D hard to call. This CDR3 contains 11 residues. Germline V gene sequence: CDR1 SGHTA, CDR2 FQGNSA.

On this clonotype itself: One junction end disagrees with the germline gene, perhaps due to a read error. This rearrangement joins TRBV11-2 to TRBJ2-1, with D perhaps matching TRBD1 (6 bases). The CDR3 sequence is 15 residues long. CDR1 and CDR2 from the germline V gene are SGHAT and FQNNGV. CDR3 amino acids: CATSLTQGSYNEQFF. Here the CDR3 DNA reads TGTGCCACCAGCCTTACACAGGGTTCCTACAATGAGCAGTTCTTC.

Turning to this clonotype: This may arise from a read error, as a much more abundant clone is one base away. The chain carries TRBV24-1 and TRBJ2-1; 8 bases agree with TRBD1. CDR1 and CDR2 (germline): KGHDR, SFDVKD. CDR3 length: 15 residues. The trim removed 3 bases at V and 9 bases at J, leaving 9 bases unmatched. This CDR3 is CATSDPGQARREQFF. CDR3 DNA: TGTGCCACCAGTGATCCGGGACAGGCCCGCCGTGAGCAGTTCTTC.

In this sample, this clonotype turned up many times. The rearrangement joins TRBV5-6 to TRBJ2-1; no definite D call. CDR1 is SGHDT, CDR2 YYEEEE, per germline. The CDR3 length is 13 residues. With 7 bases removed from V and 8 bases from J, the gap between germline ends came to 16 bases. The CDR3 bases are TGTGCCAGCCTCAAGGTGGCGGATCATGAGCAGTTCTTC. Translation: CASLKVADHEQFF. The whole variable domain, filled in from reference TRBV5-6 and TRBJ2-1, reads DAGVTQSPTHLIKTRGQQVTLRCSPKSGHDTVSWYQQALGQGPQFIFQYYEEEERQRGNFPDRFSGHQFPNYSSELNVNALLLGDSALYLCASLKVADHEQFFGPGTRLTVL.

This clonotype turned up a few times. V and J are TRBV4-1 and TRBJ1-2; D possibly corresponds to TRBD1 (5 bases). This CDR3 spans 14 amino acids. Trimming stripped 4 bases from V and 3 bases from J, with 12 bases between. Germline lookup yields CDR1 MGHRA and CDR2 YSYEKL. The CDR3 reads CASSPQTDYYGYTF. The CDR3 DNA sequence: TGCGCCAGCAGCCCTCAGACAGATTACTATGGCTACACCTTC.

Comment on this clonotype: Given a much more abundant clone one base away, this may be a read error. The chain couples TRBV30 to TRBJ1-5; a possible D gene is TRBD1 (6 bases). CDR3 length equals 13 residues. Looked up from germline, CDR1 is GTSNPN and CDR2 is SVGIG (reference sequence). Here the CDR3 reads CPWSPTGNQPQHF. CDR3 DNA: TGTCCCTGGAGTCCCACAGGGAATCAGCCCCAGCATTTT.

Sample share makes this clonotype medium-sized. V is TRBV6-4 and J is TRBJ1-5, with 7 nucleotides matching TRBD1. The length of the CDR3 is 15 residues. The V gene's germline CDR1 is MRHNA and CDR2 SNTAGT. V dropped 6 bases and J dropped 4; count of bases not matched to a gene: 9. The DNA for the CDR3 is TGTGCCAGCAGGGCTACAGGGGAAGAGAATCAGCCCCAGCATTTT. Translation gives CASRATGEENQPQHF.

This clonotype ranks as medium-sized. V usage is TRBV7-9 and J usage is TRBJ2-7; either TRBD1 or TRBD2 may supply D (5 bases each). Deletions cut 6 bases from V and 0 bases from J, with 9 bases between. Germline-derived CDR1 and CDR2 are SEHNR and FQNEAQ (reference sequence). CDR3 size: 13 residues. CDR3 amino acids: CASRLGGSYEQYF. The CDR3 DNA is TGTGCCAGCAGACTTGGGGGCTCCTACGAGCAGTACTTC.

CDR3 amino acids: CASSIHSGANVLTF. CDR3 DNA: TGTGCCAGTAGTATACACTCTGGGGCCAACGTCCTGACTTTC. The chain uses TRBV19 and TRBJ2-6; D gene ambiguous. Germline CDR1 and CDR2: LNHDA and SQIVND (reference sequence). CDR3 size: 14 residues. Trimming shortened V by 2 bases and J by 0 bases, and 2 bases separated the two germline ends.

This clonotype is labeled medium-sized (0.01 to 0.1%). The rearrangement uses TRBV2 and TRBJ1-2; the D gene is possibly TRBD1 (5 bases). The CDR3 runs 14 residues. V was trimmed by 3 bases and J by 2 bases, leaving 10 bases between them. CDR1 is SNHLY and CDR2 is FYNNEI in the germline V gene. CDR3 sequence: CASSEGRTNYGYTF. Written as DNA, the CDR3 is TGTGCCAGCAGTGAGGGACGGACCAACTATGGCTACACCTTC.